This TCR beta chain came from a study of identical twins (dated by TCRdb to the mid-2010s). Some background on the complete study: The study deep-sequenced TCR alpha and beta repertoires from monozygotic twins, unrelated adults of various ages and cord blood to test whether fetal clonotypes persist. Replicate twin experiments were performed at different times using different library preparation protocols to rule out contamination.

On this clonotype: Its antigen target is currently unknown. Base qualities were left out, and no much larger clone turns up one base away.

Libraries were made using 5' RACE. TCRdb names Illumina HiSeq 2000 as the instrument used. A universal primer binding site was introduced by template switching, and a unique molecular identifier was present in the final cDNA, enabling accurate counting of TCR cDNA molecules. Specific primers in the conserved constant-segment region were used to synthesize first-strand cDNA for TCR alpha and beta chains. To control for contamination, every cDNA library was double barcoded, receiving both a SMART-Mk sample barcode and Illumina barcodes. TruSeq adapter sequences and Illumina sample barcodes were added in two successive PCR steps. TCR alpha and beta cDNA libraries were sequenced on the Illumina HiSeq platform with custom primers. The authors' pipeline ran thus. Unique molecular identifiers were extracted from raw reads with MiGEC, and CDR3 positions were determined with MiXCR. For each individual, recombination models were inferred using an EM algorithm with the repgenHMM and IGoR tools. The analysis of shared clonotypes was done with the tcR package in R, with sharing normalized by the product of cloneset sizes. Out-of-frame nonproductive sequences were analyzed to study raw recombination free of thymic and clonal selection effects. The public reads were run again by TCRdb, first through fastp at Q25 and then through MiXCR, and only productive beta chains were kept. Each CDR3 protein appears once, grouped with its most common genes and DNA. The V and J calls and clone size are TCRdb's, not the authors'. This sample comprises just over 500,000 distinct CDR3 sequences, roughly a fifth of them detected only once. About 0.91% of the sample comes from the top ten.

Only healthy Caucasian donors were included. The twin cohort consisted of three pairs of female monozygotic twins, all aged 18 to 29 years. Positive isolation kits from Invitrogen were used to isolate CD4+ and CD8+ T cell populations. Overall results and qualifications from the work: In beta out-of-frame sequences, excess twin sharing was weaker, because having fewer shared sequences lowered the signal-to-noise ratio. In monozygotic twins, out-of-frame TCR alpha sharing was systematically underestimated by recombination models, although the models agreed with sharing between unrelated individuals. Abundant cord blood beta clonotypes carried fewer insertions; young adult naive repertoires showed a weaker similar trend, while memory repertoires showed none. Zero-insertion analyses could be partly confounded by invariant T cells such as MAIT and iNKT, though diverse VJ usage argued against such confounding for most clonotypes. Because the same donors could not be followed over many years, the conclusions relied on cross-sectional statistical analysis. Compared with coincidental sharing between unrelated individuals, out-of-frame TCR alpha sequences shared between twins had an excess of sequences with low generation probability.

These records were also assigned to another study, of T cells expressing NK-cell markers. Per the second study: Three sorted T-cell subsets (CD3+CD56+NKG2C+, CD3+CD56+NKG2C- and CD3+CD56-NKG2C+) from seven to nine donors had their TCR beta-chain repertoires profiled. Among the eight sequenced donors, seven were HCMV-seropositive and one was HCMV-seronegative. In several experiments an anti-gammadeltaTCR antibody was added to restrict sorting to alphabetaTCR-expressing T cells. In about six donors, the dominant CD3+CD56+NKG2C+ clonotypes were found to rank among the top 10 CD8+ clonotypes and to make up roughly 1.0-7.0% of CD8+ T cells. Those dominant clonotypes were again the most abundant among CD3+CD56-NKG2C+ cells in several donors, at about 28.3-65%. Whether the expanded NKG2C-expressing T cell clones were specific for HCMV antigens was left unclear. All eight donors whose samples were sequenced were randomly selected healthy volunteers, three of them men and five women. To determine HCMV serostatus, a commercial ELISA kit was used to detect HCMV-specific IgG in serum. MIGEC handled demultiplexing of the reads and grouping by UMI, while MiTCR was used to assemble and quantify clonotypes. To remove erroneous sequences, TCR cDNA sequences were retained only when supported by two or more reads. The tcR package was used for downstream repertoire analysis, and clonotypes were matched between fractions using CDR3 nucleotide sequence together with V segment. VDJmatch was used to annotate antigen specificity against VDJdb, with one amino acid substitution in CDR3 allowed.

The sequence was obtained from a woman under 30 in good health. The sequenced sample was CD4+ T cells sorted from blood.

The nucleotides read TGTGCCAGCGGGGAGCGACCCACAGATACGCAGTATTTT. Its translation reads: CASGERPTDTQYF. Recombination joined TRBV6-1 with TRBJ2-3; the D region possibly corresponds to TRBD2 (5 bases align). The junction carries 11 bases between V and J, which are trimmed by 8 bases and 2 bases respectively. From the cysteine up to the phenylalanine, the CDR3 has a length of 13 residues. This entry keeps only the CDR3 DNA: 39 bases, framed from base 1. Via the germline V gene, CDR1 is MNHNS and CDR2 SASEGT.